The present T cell receptor (beta chain) was sequenced within a study of blood T cell repertoires in COVID-19. Across the whole study: Material from acute and convalescent COVID-19 was sourced from the United States, Italy and Spain. T cells, B-cell-depleted T cells, or PBMCs supplied cDNA or gDNA.

Original methodology: Amplifying reference gene primers gave estimates of nucleated cell counts. Here immunoSEQ multiplex PCR was the method, and the copy in TCRdb shows in-frame clones only, minus some. The V and J calls and the clone size are those of that table, but D and trimming were determined from the DNA. The repertoire holds some 300,000 clones, 90% seen once, with about 1% in the top ten. Patients at the Seattle site were enrolled during active infection and followed longitudinally. Per the germline V gene, CDR1 is LGHNA and CDR2 is YSLEER. V shed 4 bases and J shed 0 bases, with 12 bases lying between them. This CDR3 comprises 15 residues.

This sequence originates from a woman aged 40 to 55 with COVID-19, enrolled during active disease. Source material: peripheral blood. The rearrangement links TRBV4-3 to TRBJ1-1, with a tentative D call TRBD1 (5 bases). In nucleotides, the CDR3 is TGCGCCAGCAGCCGTAAGACAGTTATGAACACTGAAGCTTTCTTT. Its translation is CASSRKTVMNTEAFF.